This paragraph reports one TCR beta chain. The antigen remains unidentified. These data are taken from a study of cytomegalovirus exposure and HLA in healthy donors. Study background: Both the 95 to 150 validation repertoires and the 600 to 700 first-cohort repertoires used the same platform, as reported by a later analysis. Study results and limitations: Many donors shared some public TCRs, even though most TCR sequences were rare. According to a subsequent analysis, TCR clusters from the first cohort were inclined to appear together in the 110 or so validation repertoires. Under in vitro conditions, three CMV-associated chains were confirmed as specific for CMV antigens.

Using immunoSEQ multiplex PCR, the repertoire was profiled, and TCRdb retains in-frame clones only, with some absent. The table records 200,000 to 250,000 clones, roughly 87% of them present only once. V lost 4 bases and J 0 bases, leaving 26 bases between the germline ends. CDR1 is SGHRS and CDR2 is YFSETQ in the germline V gene. The CDR3 spans 19 residues. The sequenced sample was PBMCs. The V call is TRBV5-1, the J call TRBJ2-7; tentatively, D is TRBD1 (7 bases). This sequence originates from a woman between 18 and 29 years old in good health and CMV-seropositive. The CDR3 sequence is CASSTPPQGGAAHSYEQYF. In DNA form, the CDR3 reads TGCGCCAGCAGCACACCACCCCAGGGGGGCGCTGCGCACTCCTACGAGCAGTACTTC.